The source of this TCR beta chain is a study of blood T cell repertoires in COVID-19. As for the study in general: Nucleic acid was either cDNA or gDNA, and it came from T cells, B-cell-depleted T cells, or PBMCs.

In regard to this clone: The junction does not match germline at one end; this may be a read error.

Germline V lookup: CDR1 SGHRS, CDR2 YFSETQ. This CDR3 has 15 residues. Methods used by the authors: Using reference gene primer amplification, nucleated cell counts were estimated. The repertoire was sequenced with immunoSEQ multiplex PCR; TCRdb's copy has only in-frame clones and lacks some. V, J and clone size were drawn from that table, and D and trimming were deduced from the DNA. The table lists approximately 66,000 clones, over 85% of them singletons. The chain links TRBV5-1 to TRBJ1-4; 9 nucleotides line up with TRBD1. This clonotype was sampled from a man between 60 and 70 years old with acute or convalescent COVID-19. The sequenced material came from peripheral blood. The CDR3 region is CASRRTGDIDERLFF. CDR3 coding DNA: TGCGCCAGCAGGCGGACAGGGGATATAGATGAAAGACTGTTTTTT.